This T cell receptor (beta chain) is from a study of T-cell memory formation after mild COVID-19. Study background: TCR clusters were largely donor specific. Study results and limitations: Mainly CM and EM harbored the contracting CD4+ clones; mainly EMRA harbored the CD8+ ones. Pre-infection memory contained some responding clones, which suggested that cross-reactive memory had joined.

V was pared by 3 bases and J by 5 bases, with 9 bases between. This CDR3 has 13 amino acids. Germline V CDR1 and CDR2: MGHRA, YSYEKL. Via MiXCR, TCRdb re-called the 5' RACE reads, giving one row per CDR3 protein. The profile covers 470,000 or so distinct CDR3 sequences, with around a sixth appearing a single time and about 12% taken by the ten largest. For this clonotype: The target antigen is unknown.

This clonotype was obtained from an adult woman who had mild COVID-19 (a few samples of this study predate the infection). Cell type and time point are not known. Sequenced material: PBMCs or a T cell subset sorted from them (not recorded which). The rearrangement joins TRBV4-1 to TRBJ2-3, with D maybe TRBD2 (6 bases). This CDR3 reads CASSQMTRDTQYF. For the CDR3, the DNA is TGCGCCAGCAGCCAGATGACTAGAGATACGCAGTATTTT.